A single sample is the source of the 4 T cell receptor beta chains below, sequenced in a study of T cell therapy after organ transplantation. Only in-frame clones appear in the TCRdb table, and some are missing; sequencing was by immunoSEQ multiplex PCR. Among some 47,000 clones listed, around 93% were seen once. These receptors have no known antigen. The sample here was CD8+ T cells from blood, taken before autologous CMV-specific T cell therapy. Receptors were obtained from a human patient who had received a solid organ transplant and had CMV disease.

V is TRBV19 and J is TRBJ2-5, with D possibly TRBD2 on 7 matching bases. V was shortened by 1 base and J by 0 bases, with 15 bases between the two germline ends. This CDR3 is built from 17 residues. The germline V gene has CDR1 LNHDA and CDR2 SQIVND (reference sequence). The CDR3 DNA reads TGTGCCAGTAGTATAGTATCGGGGGGACACCACCAAGAGACCCAGTACTTC. It encodes CASSIVSGGHHQETQYF. Looking up the rest from reference TRBV19 and TRBJ2-5 gives the full variable domain: DGGITQSPKYLFRKEGQNVTLSCEQNLNHDAMYWYRQDPGQGLRLIYYSQIVNDFQKGDIAEGYSVSREKKESFPLTVTSAQKNPTAFYLCASSIVSGGHHQETQYFGPGTRLLVL.

This clone appeared once. This sequence joins TRBV6-1 and TRBJ1-5; D gene ambiguous. The germline gives CDR1 MNHNS, CDR2 SASEGT. V lost 5 bases, J lost 6 bases, and 11 bases lay in between. The CDR3 loop spans 13 amino acids. The CDR3 loop reads CASSLKGIQPQHF. In DNA, the CDR3 is TGTGCCAGCAGTCTAAAAGGGATTCAGCCCCAGCATTTT.

The genes are TRBV6-5 and TRBJ1-4; D gene unclear. Germline V lookup: CDR1 MNHEY, CDR2 SVGAGI. V shed 5 bases and J shed 5 bases, with 12 bases lying between them. The CDR3 covers 14 residues. This CDR3 reads CASSKFAGNEKLFF. The CDR3 DNA is TGTGCCAGCAGTAAATTTGCGGGAAATGAAAAACTGTTTTTT.

The chain joins TRBV19 to TRBJ2-1; 9 positions match TRBD2. CDR1 LNHDA and CDR2 SQIVND come from the germline V gene (reference sequence). Germline trimming cut 3 bases from V and 8 bases from J; bases unmatched to any gene: 20. This CDR3 comprises 19 residues. CDR3 in amino acids: CASSILGGGRVDELDEQFF. The DNA for the CDR3 is TGTGCCAGTAGTATCCTTGGGGGCGGGAGGGTGGACGAATTAGATGAGCAGTTCTTC.